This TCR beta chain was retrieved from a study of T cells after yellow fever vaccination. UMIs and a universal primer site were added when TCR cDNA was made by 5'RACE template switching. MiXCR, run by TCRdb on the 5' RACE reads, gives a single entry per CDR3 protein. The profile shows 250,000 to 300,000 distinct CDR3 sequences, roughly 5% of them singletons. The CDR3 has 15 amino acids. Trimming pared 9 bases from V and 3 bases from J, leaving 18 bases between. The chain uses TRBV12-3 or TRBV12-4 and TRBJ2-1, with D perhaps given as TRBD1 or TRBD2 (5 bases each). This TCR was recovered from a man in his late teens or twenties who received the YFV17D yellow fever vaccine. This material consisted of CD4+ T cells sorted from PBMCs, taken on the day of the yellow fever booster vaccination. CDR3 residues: CASTSGTGIYNEQFF. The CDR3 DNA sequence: TGTGCCAGTACCTCCGGGACGGGGATCTACAATGAGCAGTTCTTC.